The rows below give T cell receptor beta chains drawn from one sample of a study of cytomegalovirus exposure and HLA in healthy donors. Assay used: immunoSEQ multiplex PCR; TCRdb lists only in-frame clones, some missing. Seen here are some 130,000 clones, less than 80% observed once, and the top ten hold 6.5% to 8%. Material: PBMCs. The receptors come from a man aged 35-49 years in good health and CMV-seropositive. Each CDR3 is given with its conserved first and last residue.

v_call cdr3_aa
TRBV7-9 CASSSQTSGRTDTQYF
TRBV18 CASSPDRPPYNEQFF
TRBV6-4 CASSPESGRVGNEQFF
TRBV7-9 CASSFSGSVREQYF
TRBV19 CASSLLGGTSGANVLTF
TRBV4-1 CASSLLGVTEAFF
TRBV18 CASSPFAGTDTQYF
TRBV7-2 CASSFDSTANYGYTF
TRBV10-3 CAISGGLAGRLDSYNEQFF
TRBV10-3 CALKPGTGGYEQYF
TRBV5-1 CASSQRGLAGFSYNEQFF
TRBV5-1 CASSLSGGQGGLAGYNEQFF
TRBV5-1 CASSRGGTGELFF
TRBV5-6 CASSERLDTQYF
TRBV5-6 CASSAFGAEQETQYF
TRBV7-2 CASSPLGRDNQPQHF
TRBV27 CASSLQAGVHGELFF
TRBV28 CASSRPRLEAFF
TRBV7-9 CASSLTSGRLPIQTQYF
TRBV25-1 CASRGSIAGYSEQYF
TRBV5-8 CASSSQGWEDGQPQHF
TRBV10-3 CAISETGTGELFF
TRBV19 CASSIVATGSGEQYF
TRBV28 CASSLNPSEKLFF
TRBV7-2 CASSINRGETQYF
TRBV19 CASSAVGDSGNTIYF
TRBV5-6 CASSSRGLAGADTQYF
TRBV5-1 CASSPEQAGGNEQFF